This TCR beta chain was found in a study of beta chain features in type 1 diabetes. Overall study results and limits: Among type 1 diabetes patients, VDJ junctions had fewer insertions and more deletions. Naive, central memory and regulatory TCRB repertoires appeared more similar among patients than healthy donors.

In its sample, this clone was seen a few times. Its antigen is not identified. Expressed TCRB transcripts were sequenced, since all the RNA that had been isolated was reverse transcribed. Using immunoSEQ multiplex PCR, the repertoire was profiled, and TCRdb retains in-frame clones only, with some absent. The repertoire holds around 300,000 clones, with approximately 14% as singletons. Sequencing was performed on central memory CD4+ T cells from blood. The source is a man aged 25-40 years in good health.

DNA for the CDR3: TGTGAGACCGAGGGGGCAAGATATGGCTACACCTTC. Encoded protein: CETEGARYGYTF. The chain joins TRBV6-1 to TRBJ1-2, with 7 bases fitting TRBD1. CDR3 size: 12 residues. Germline assignment: CDR1 MNHNS and CDR2 SASEGT.